This T cell receptor beta chain was identified in a study of cytomegalovirus exposure and HLA in healthy donors. From germline, CDR1 is KGHSH and CDR2 LQKENI. The CDR3 covers 14 residues. With V trimmed by 3 bases and J by 7 bases, 5 bases remained unmatched. Primers: 60 Vbeta forward and 13 Jbeta reverse. Clones were sequenced by immunoSEQ multiplex PCR, and TCRdb holds only the in-frame ones, with some missing. The table records about 170,000 clones, about 80% of them present only once. The sequence derives from a woman aged 50 to 60 in good health and CMV-seronegative. V and J are TRBV18 and TRBJ1-1, with 10 bases matching TRBD1. The specimen sequenced was PBMCs. CDR3 DNA: TGTGCCAGCTCACCCCCCGGGACAGGGGTTGAAGCTTTCTTT. Translated: CASSPPGTGVEAFF.